This TCR beta chain was found in a study of T cell responses to AZD1222 COVID-19 vaccine. Assay: immunoSEQ multiplex PCR; the TCRdb copy retains only in-frame clones and omits some. The table has about 140,000 clones, approximately 89% seen once. Germline V gene sequence: CDR1 SNHLY, CDR2 FYNNEI. The V gene lost 6 bases and the J gene lost 4 bases, with 15 bases spanning the gap. This CDR3 has 15 amino acids. The material sequenced was peripheral blood, taken on day 0 of AZD1222 vaccination. J is TRBJ2-2 and V is TRBV2; D tentatively fits TRBD1 or TRBD2 (5 bases each). The receptor was derived from an adult in good health. CDR3 protein: CASRASGSVTGELFF. The DNA of the CDR3 is TGTGCCAGCAGAGCCTCAGGGAGTGTCACCGGGGAGCTGTTTTTT.